This T cell receptor (beta chain) comes out of a study of T-cell memory formation after mild COVID-19. As for the study in general: Clusters of TCRs were largely donor specific. Study results and caveats: Pre-infection memory harbored some responding clones, suggesting cross-reactive memory joined. Clones shrinking between day 15 and 85 showed a balanced CD4/CD8 split, and those that grew later tilted toward CD4+.

TCRdb re-called the 5' RACE reads through MiXCR, storing one row per CDR3 protein. The table has 530,000 or so distinct CDR3 sequences, about 18% seen once. The length of the CDR3 is 12 residues. Germline CDR1 and CDR2: SQVTM and ANQGSEA. Trimming took off 4 bases at V and 6 bases at J, with 11 bases between the two ends. As concerns this clonotype: Its target is not known.

This sequence joins TRBV29-1 and TRBJ2-3; D is uncertain. The sequence was collected from an adult woman who had mild COVID-19 (a few samples of this study predate the infection). Cell type and time point are not known. Sequences were obtained from PBMCs or a T cell subset sorted from them (not recorded which). The CDR3 loop is CSVAMTLDTQYF. The CDR3 DNA reads TGCAGCGTTGCTATGACACTCGATACGCAGTATTTT.